One T cell receptor (beta chain) is described in this entry. TCR beta sequencing was performed on blood CD8+ and CD4+ T cells. This entry comes from a study of CD8 T cells in Susac syndrome. Study details: Patients with Susac syndrome were therapy-naive, treated with corticosteroids, or treated with intravenous immunoglobulin alone when blood was collected.

The CDR3 contains 16 residues. Trimming shortened V by 0 bases and J by 3 bases, and 15 bases separated the two germline ends. Germline V CDR1 and CDR2: DFQATT, SNEGSKA (reference sequence). Reverse transcription of 0.5 to 1 ug RNA was performed with random hexamers. One entry per CDR3 protein results from TCRdb running MiXCR on the immunoSEQ multiplex PCR reads. The sample carries about 80,000 distinct CDR3 sequences, approximately 94% recorded once. The clonotype originates from a human donor with Susac syndrome. The chain has TRBV20-1 and TRBJ1-5; a possible D gene is TRBD1 (6 bases). The specimen was CD4+ T cells from PBMCs. The CDR3, as DNA: TGCAGTGCTAGAGATTTTCGGGCAGGGGACAATCAGCCCCAGCATTTT. Its protein is CSARDFRAGDNQPQHF.